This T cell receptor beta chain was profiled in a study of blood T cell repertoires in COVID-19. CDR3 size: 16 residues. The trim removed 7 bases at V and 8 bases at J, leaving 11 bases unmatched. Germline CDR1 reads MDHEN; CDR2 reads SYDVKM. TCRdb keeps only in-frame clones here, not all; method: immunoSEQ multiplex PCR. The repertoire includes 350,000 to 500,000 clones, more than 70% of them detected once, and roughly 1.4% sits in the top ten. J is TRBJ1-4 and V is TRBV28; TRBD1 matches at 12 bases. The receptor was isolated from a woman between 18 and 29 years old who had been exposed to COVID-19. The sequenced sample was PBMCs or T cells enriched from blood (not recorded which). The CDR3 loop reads CASTHPRDRGQEKLFF. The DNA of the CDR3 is TGTGCCAGCACCCACCCCCGGGACAGGGGGCAGGAAAAACTGTTTTTT.